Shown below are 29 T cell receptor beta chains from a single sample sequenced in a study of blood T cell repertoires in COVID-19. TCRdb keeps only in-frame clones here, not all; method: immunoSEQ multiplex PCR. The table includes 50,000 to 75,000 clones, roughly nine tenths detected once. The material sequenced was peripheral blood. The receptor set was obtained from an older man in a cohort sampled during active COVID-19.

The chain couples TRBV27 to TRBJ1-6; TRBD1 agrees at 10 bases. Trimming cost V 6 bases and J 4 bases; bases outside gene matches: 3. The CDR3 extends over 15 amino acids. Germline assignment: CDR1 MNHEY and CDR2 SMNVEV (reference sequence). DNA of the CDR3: TGTGCCAGCAGCAGGGGACAGGGGTATAATTCACCCCTCCACTTT. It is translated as CASSRGQGYNSPLHF.

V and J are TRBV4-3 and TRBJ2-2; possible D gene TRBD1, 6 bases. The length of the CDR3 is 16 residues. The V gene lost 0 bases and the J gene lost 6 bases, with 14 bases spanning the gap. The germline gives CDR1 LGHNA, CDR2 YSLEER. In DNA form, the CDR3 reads TGCGCCAGCAGCCAAGATAGAACAGGGCCGCCCGGGGAGCTGTTTTTT. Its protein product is CASSQDRTGPPGELFF.

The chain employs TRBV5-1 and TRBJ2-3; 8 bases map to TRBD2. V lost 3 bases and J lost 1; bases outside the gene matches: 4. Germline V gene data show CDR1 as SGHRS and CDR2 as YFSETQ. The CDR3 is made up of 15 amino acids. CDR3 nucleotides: TGCGCCAGCAGCTCTAGCGGGTACCGCACAGATACGCAGTATTTT. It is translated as CASSSSGYRTDTQYF.

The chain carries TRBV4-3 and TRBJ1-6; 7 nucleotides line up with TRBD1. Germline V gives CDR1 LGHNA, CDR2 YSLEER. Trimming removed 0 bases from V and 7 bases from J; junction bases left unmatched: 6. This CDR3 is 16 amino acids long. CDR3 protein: CASSQDGTGVNSPLHF. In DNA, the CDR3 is TGCGCCAGCAGCCAAGATGGAACAGGGGTAAATTCACCCCTCCACTTT.

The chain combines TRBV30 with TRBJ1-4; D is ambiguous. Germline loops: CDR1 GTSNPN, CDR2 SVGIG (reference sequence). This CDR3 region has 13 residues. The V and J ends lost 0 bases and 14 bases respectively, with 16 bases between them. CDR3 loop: CAWSVNRGGGLFF. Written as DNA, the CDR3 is TGTGCCTGGAGTGTAAATCGGGGAGGAGGGCTGTTTTTT. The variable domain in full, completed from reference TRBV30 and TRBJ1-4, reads SQTIHQWPATLVQPVGSPLSLECTVEGTSNPNLYWYRQAAGRGLQLLFYSVGIGQISSEVPQNLSASRPQDRQFILSSKKLLLSDSGFYLCAWSVNRGGGLFFGSGTQLSVL.

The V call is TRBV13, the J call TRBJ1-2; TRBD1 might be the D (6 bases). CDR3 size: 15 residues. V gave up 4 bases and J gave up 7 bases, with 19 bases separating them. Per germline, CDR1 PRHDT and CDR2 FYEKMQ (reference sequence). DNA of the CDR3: TGTGCCAGCAGCTCTCTTATGGGACAAGATGGTGGCTACACCTTC. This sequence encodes CASSSLMGQDGGYTF.

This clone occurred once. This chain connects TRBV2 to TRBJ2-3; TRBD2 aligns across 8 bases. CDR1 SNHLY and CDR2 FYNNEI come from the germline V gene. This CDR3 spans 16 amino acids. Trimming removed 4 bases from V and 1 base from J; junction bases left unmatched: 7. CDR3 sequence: CASSAGGGWGTDTQYF. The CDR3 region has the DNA TGTGCCAGCAGTGCCGGGGGGGGCTGGGGCACAGATACGCAGTATTTT. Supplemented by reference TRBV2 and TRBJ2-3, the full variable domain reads EPEVTQTPSHQVTQMGQEVILRCVPISNHLYFYWYRQILGQKVEFLVSFYNNEISEKSEIFDDQFSVERPDGSNFTLKIRSTKLEDSAMYFCASSAGGGWGTDTQYFGPGTRLTVL.

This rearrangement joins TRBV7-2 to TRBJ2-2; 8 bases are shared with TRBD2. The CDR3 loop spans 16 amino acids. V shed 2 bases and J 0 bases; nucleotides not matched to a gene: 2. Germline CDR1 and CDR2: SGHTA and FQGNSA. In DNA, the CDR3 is TGTGCCAGCAGCTTAATTAGCGGGACGAACACCGGGGAGCTGTTTTTT. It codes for CASSLISGTNTGELFF.

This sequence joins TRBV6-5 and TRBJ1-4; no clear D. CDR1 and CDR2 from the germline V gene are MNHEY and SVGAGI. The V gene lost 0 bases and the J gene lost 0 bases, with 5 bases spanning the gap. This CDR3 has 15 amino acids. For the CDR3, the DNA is TGTGCCAGCAGTTACTCTACGGCAACTAATGAAAAACTGTTTTTT. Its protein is CASSYSTATNEKLFF.

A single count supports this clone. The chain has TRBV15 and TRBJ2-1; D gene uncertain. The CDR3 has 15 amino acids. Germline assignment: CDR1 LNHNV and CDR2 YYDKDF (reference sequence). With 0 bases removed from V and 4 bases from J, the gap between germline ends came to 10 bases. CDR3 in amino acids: CATSRDGKEYNEQFF. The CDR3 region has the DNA TGTGCCACCAGCAGAGATGGTAAGGAGTACAATGAGCAGTTCTTC.

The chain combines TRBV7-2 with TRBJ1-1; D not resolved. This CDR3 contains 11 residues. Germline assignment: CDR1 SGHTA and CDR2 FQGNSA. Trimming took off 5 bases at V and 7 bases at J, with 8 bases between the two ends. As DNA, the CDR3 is TGTGCCAGCAGCCCACACATTGAAGCTTTCTTT. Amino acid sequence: CASSPHIEAFF. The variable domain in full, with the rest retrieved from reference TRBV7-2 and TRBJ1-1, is GAGVSQSPSNKVTEKGKDVELRCDPISGHTALYWYRQSLGQGLEFLIYFQGNSAPDKSGLPSDRFSAERTGGSVSTLTIQRTQQEDSAVYLCASSPHIEAFFGQGTRLTVV.

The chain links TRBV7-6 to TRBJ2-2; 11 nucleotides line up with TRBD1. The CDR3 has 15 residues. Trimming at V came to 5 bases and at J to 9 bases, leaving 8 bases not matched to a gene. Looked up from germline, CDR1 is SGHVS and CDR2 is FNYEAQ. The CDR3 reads CASSRGQGGRRELFF. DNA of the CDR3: TGTGCCAGCAGCCGGGGACAGGGGGGGCGCCGGGAGCTGTTTTTT. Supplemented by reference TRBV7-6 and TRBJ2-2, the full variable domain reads GAGVSQSPRYKVTKRGQDVALRCDPISGHVSLYWYRQALGQGPEFLTYFNYEAQQDKSGLPNDRFSAERPEGSISTLTIQRTEQRDSAMYRCASSRGQGGRRELFFGEGSRLTVL.

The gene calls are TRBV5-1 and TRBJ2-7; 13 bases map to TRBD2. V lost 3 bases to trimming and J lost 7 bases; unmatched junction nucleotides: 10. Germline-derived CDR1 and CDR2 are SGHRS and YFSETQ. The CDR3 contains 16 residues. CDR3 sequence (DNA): TGCGCCAGCAGCTCGTTTACTAGCGGGAGGGCCGGGGAGCAGTACTTC. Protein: CASSSFTSGRAGEQYF.

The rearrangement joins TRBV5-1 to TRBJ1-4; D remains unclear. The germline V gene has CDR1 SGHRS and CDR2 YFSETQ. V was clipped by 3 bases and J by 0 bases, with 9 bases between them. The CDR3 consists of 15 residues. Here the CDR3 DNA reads TGCGCCAGCAGCTATAACAGTCCAACTAATGAAAAACTGTTTTTT. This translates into CASSYNSPTNEKLFF.

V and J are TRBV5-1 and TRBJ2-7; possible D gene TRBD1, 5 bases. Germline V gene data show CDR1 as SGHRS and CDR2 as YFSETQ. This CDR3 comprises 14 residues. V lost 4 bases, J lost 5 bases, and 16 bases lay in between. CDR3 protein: CASSPRQSRDEQYF. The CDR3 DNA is TGCGCCAGCAGCCCCCGACAGAGTCGGGACGAGCAGTACTTC.

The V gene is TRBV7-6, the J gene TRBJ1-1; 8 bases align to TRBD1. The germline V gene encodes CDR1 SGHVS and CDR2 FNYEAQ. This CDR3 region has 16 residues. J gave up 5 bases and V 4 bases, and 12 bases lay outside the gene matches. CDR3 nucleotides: TGTGCCAGCAGCTCCATGCGGCCGACAGGGGTGACTGAAGCTTTCTTT. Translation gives CASSSMRPTGVTEAFF.

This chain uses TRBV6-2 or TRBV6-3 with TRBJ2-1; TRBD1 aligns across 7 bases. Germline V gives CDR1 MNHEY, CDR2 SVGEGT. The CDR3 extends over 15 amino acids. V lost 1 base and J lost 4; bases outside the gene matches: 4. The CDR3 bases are TGTGCCAGCAGTTACTTAGGACAGGATTACAATGAGCAGTTCTTC. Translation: CASSYLGQDYNEQFF.

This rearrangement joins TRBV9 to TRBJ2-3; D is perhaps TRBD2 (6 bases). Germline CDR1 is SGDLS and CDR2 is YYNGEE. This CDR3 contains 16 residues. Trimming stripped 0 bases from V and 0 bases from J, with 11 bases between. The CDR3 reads CASSVAGLSSTDTQYF. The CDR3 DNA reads TGTGCCAGCAGCGTAGCAGGACTATCTAGCACAGATACGCAGTATTTT.

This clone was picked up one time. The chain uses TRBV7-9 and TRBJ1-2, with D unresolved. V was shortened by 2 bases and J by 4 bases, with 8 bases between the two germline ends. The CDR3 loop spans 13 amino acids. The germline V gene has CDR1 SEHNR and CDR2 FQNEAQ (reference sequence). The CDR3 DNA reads TGTGCCAGCAGCTTAAATCCGGTCTATGGCTACACCTTC. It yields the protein CASSLNPVYGYTF. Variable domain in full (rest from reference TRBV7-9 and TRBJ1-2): DTGVSQNPRHKITKRGQNVTFRCDPISEHNRLYWYRQTLGQGPEFLTYFQNEAQLEKSRLLSDRFSAERPKGSFSTLEIQRTEQGDSAMYLCASSLNPVYGYTFGSGTRLTVV.

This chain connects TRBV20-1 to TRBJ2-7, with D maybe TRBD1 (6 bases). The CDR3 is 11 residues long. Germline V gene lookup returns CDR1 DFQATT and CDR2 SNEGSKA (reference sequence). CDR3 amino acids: CRAAGAYEQYF. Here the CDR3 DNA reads TGCAGGGCGGCAGGGGCCTACGAGCAGTACTTC.

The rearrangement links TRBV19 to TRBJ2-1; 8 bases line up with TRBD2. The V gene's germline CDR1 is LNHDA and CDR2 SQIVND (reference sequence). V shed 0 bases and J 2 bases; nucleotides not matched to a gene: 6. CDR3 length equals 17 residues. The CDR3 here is CASSIDINGGAYNEQFF. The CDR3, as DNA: TGTGCCAGTAGTATAGACATAAACGGGGGGGCCTACAATGAGCAGTTCTTC.

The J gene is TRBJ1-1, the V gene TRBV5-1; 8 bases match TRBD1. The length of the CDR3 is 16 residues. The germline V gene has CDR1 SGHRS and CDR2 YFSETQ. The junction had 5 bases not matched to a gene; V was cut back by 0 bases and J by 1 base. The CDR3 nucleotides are TGCGCCAGCAGCTTGGATCCGCAGGGGGCGAACACTGAAGCTTTCTTT. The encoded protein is CASSLDPQGANTEAFF. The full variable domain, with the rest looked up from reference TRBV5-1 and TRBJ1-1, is KAGVTQTPRYLIKTRGQQVTLSCSPISGHRSVSWYQQTPGQGLQFLFEYFSETQRNKGNFPGRFSGRQFSNSRSEMNVSTLELGDSALYLCASSLDPQGANTEAFFGQGTRLTVV.

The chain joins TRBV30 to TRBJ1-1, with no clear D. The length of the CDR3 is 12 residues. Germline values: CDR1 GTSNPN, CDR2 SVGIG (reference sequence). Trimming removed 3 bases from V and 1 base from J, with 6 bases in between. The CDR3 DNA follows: TGTGCCTGGAGACCAGGGAACACTGAAGCTTTCTTT. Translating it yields CAWRPGNTEAFF. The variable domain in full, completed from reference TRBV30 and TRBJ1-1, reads SQTIHQWPATLVQPVGSPLSLECTVEGTSNPNLYWYRQAAGRGLQLLFYSVGIGQISSEVPQNLSASRPQDRQFILSSKKLLLSDSGFYLCAWRPGNTEAFFGQGTRLTVV.

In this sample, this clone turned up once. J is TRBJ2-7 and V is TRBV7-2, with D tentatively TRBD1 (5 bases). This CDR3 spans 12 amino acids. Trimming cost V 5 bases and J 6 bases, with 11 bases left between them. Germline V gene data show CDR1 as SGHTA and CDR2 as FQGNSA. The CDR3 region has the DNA TGTGCCAGCAGCCCCCAGGGTCGCGAGCAGTACTTC. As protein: CASSPQGREQYF.

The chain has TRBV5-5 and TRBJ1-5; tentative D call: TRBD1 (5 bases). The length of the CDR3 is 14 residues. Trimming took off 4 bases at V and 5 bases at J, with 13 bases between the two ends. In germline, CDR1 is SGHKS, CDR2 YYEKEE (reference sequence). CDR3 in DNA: TGTGCCAGCAGCCGAAGCGCCAGGGATCAGCCCCAGCATTTT. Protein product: CASSRSARDQPQHF.

CDR3 amino acids: CASSRDRGPYNEQFF. CDR3 in DNA: TGTGCCAGCAGCCGAGACAGGGGACCCTACAATGAGCAGTTCTTC. The chain joins TRBV3-1 (or the pseudogene TRBV3-2) to TRBJ2-1, with 8 bases matching TRBD1. Germline CDR1 reads LGHDT; CDR2 reads YNNKEL (reference sequence). CDR3 size: 15 residues. V was pared by 4 bases and J by 2 bases, with 4 bases of the junction left unmatched.

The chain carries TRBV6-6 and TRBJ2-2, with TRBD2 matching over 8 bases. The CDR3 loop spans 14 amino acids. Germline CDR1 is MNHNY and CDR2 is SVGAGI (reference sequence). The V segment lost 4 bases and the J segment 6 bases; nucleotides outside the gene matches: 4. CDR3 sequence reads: CASSSKLAAGELFF. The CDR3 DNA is TGTGCCAGCAGTTCAAAACTAGCGGCCGGGGAGCTGTTTTTT.

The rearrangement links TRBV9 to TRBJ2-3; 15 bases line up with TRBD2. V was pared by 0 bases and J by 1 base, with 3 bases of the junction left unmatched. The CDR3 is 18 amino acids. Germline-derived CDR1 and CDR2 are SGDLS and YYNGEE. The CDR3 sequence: CASSVVGLAGGRTDTQYF. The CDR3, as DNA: TGTGCCAGCAGCGTAGTGGGACTAGCGGGGGGACGCACAGATACGCAGTATTTT.

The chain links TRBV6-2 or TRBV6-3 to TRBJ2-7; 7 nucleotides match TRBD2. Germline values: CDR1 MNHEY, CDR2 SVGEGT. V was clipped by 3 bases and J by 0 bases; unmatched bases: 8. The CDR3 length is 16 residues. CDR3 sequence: CASSYPPSGVSYEQYF. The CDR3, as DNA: TGTGCCAGCAGTTATCCTCCCAGCGGGGTCTCCTACGAGCAGTACTTC.